The following is a T cell receptor (beta chain) sequence with its context. Germline and junction disagree at one end, which may indicate a read error. Primers: 60 Vbeta forward and 13 Jbeta reverse. The table came from immunoSEQ multiplex PCR; TCRdb's copy has only in-frame clones and leaves some out. This sample carries tens of thousands of clones, under 85% of them seen once, and the ten largest clones take roughly half. These data belong to a study of cytomegalovirus exposure and HLA in healthy donors. The CDR3 totals 16 residues. Germline CDR1 and CDR2: MDHEN and SYDVKM. The sequencing sample was made of PBMCs. This chain uses TRBV28 with TRBJ2-1; 8 positions match TRBD2. The TCR originated in a man aged 45-65 years in good health and CMV-seropositive. CDR3 nucleotides: TGTGTCAGCAGTTTAACTAGCGGTCTCTCCTACAATGAGCAGTTCTTC. Amino acid sequence: CVSSLTSGLSYNEQFF. The entire variable domain, with the rest obtained from reference TRBV28 and TRBJ2-1, is as follows: DVKVTQSSRYLVKRTGEKVFLECVQDMDHENMFWYRQDPGLGLRLIYFSYDVKMKEKGDIPEGYSVSREKKERFSLILESASTNQTSMYLCVSSLTSGLSYNEQFFGPGTRLTVL.